This T cell receptor beta chain emerged from a study of cytomegalovirus exposure and HLA in healthy donors. PCR was performed using 60 Vbeta and 13 Jbeta primers. The protocol was immunoSEQ multiplex PCR, while the TCRdb copy is restricted to in-frame clones and leaves out a portion. Among 180,000 or so clones listed, around 80% were seen once. The TCR originated in a woman in her 50s in good health and CMV-seronegative. Sequencing input: PBMCs.

CDR3 protein: CASSHPGTGRYEQYF. The CDR3 DNA follows: TGCGCCAGCAGCCATCCCGGGACAGGGAGATACGAGCAGTACTTC. The V and J genes are TRBV4-1 and TRBJ2-5; 9 bases match TRBD1. The DNA end favors TRBJ2-7, so the J call may be wrong. Germline CDR1 reads MGHRA; CDR2 reads YSYEKL. This CDR3 has 15 amino acids.